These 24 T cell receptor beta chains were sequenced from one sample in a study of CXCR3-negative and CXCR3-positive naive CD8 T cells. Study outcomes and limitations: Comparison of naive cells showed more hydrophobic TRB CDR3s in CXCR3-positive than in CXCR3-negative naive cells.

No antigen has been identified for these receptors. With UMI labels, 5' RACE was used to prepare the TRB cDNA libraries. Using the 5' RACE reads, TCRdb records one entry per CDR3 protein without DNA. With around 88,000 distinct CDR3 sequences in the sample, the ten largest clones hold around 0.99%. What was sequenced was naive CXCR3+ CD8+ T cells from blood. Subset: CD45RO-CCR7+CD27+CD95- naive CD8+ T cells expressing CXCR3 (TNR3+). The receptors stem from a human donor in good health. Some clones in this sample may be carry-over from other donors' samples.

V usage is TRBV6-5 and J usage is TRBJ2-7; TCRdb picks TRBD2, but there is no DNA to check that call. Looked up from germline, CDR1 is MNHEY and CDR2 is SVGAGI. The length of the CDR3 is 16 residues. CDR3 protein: CASSYGGVNHGGEQYF.

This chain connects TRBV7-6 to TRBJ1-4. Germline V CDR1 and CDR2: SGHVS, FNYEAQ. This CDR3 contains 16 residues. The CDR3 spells CTSSHRGGALNEKLFF.

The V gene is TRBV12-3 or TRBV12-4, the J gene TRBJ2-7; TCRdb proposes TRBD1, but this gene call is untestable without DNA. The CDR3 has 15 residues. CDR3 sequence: CASSLASTKGGEQYF.

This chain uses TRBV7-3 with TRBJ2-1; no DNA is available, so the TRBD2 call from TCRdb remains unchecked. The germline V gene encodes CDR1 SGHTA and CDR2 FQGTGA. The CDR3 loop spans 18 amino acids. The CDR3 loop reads CASSSNFAGLAGDNEQFF.

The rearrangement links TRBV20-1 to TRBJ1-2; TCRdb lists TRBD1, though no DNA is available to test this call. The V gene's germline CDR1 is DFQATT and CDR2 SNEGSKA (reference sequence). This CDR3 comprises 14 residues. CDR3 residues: CSAPGWGAVYGYTF.

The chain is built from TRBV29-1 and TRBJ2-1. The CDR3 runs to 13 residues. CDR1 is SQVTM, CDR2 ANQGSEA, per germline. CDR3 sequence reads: CSVEGGSYNEQFF.

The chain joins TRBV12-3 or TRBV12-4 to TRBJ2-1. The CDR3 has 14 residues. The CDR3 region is CASSPGTSYNEQFF.

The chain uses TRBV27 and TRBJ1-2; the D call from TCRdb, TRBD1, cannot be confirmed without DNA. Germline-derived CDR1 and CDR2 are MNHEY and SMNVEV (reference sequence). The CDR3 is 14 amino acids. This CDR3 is CASSRTGGAVGYTF.

The chain's CDR3 is CASSTGTEYEQYF. The V and J genes are TRBV12-3 or TRBV12-4 and TRBJ2-7; without DNA, the TCRdb call of TRBD1 cannot be checked. This CDR3 contains 13 residues.

CDR3 loop: CASSLVEGNQPQHF. The chain uses TRBV7-6 and TRBJ1-5. Germline V gene lookup returns CDR1 SGHVS and CDR2 FNYEAQ. The CDR3 contains 14 residues.

The CDR3: CASSFSVTGGVEQYF. The genes are TRBV7-8 and TRBJ2-7; absent DNA, TCRdb's TRBD1 call cannot be checked. CDR1 and CDR2 (germline): SGHVS, FQNEAQ. The CDR3 spans 15 residues. The variable domain in full, with the rest retrieved from reference TRBV7-8 and TRBJ2-7, is GAGVSQSPRYKVAKRGQDVALRCDPISGHVSLFWYQQALGQGPEFLTYFQNEAQLDKSGLPSDRFFAERPEGSVSTLKIQRTQQEDSAVYLCASSFSVTGGVEQYFGPGTRLTVT.

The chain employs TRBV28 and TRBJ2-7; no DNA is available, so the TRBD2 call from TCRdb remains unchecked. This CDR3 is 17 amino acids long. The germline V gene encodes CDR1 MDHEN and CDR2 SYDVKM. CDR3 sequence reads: CASSLRTSGAWPYEQYF.

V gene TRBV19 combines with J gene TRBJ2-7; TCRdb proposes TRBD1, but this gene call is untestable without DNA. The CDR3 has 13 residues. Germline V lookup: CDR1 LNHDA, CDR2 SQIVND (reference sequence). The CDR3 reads CASRGQGAYEQYF.

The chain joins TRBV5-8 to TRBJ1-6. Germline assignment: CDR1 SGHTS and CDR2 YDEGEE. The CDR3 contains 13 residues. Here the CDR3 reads CASSSLDYSPLHF.

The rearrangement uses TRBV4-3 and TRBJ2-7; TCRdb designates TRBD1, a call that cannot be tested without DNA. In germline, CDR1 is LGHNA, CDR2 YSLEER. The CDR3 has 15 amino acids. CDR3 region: CASSPAPGPSYEQYF.

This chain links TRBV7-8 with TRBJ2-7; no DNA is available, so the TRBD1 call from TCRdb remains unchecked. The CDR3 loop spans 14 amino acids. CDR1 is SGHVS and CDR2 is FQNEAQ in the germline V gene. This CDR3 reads CASSTQGKSYEQYF.

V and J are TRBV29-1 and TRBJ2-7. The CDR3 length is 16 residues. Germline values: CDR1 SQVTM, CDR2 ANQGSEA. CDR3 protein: CSVEGVRTKGPYEQYF.

CDR3: CASRTKGTGADEQYF. This sequence joins TRBV12-3 or TRBV12-4 and TRBJ2-7; TCRdb outputs TRBD1, but without DNA this stays unchecked. This CDR3 is built from 15 residues.

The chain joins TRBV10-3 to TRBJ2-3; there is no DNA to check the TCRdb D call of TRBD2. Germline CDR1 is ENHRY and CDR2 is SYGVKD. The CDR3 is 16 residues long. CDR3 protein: CAIQSAGEVRTDTQYF.

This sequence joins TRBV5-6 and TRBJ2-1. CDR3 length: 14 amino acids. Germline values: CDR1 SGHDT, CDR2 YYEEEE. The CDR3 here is CASSGETAYNEQFF.

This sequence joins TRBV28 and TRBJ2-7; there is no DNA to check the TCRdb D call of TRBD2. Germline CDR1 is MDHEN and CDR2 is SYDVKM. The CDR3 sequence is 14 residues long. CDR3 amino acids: CASSPRTSPSEQYF. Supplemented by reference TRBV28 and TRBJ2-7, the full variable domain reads DVKVTQSSRYLVKRTGEKVFLECVQDMDHENMFWYRQDPGLGLRLIYFSYDVKMKEKGDIPEGYSVSREKKERFSLILESASTNQTSMYLCASSPRTSPSEQYFGPGTRLTVT.

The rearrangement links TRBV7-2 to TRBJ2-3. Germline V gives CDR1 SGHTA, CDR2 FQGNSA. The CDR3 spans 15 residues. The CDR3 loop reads CASIWAISSTDTQYF. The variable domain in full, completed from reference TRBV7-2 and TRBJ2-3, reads GAGVSQSPSNKVTEKGKDVELRCDPISGHTALYWYRQSLGQGLEFLIYFQGNSAPDKSGLPSDRFSAERTGGSVSTLTIQRTQQEDSAVYLCASIWAISSTDTQYFGPGTRLTVL.

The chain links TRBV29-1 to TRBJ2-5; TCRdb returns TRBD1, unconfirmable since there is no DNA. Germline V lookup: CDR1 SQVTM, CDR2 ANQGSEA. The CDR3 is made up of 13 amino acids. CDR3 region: CSVLTGKKETQYF.

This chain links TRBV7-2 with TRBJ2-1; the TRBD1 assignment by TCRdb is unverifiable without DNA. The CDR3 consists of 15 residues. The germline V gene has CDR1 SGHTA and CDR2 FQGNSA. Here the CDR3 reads CASSTGQGAYNEQFF.